These 4 T cell receptor beta chains share one sample of origin, sequenced in a study of T cells in Graves' hyperthyroidism and ophthalmopathy. There were TCR beta CDR3 regions amplified from RNA transcripts. Carried out on the TCR CDR3, a first-round RT-PCR used the HTBI primer set. Each CDR3 protein gets one entry after TCRdb re-called the multiplex PCR reads with MiXCR. The repertoire has 550,000 to 600,000 distinct CDR3 sequences, around 46% of them found once; the top ten carry about 20%. Sequencing was performed on peripheral blood or thyroid tissue (not recorded which). These receptors originate from an adult woman with Graves' disease, either hyperthyroidism or ophthalmopathy (not recorded which).

This clonotype was detected many times. The rearrangement uses TRBV12-3 or TRBV12-4 and TRBJ1-1; TRBD1 aligns across 7 bases. This CDR3 region has 13 residues. The ends lost 3 bases at V and 11 bases at J; junction bases unmatched: 9. The CDR3 nucleotides are TGTGCCAGCAGTTTGCCCCGCAGGGGGGGGGCTTTCTTT. This encodes CASSLPRRGGAFF.

This clonotype has more than one count but fewer than ten. The chain couples TRBV6-5 to TRBJ2-7; D is perhaps TRBD1 (7 bases). Germline values: CDR1 MNHEY, CDR2 SVGAGI. V was trimmed by 5 bases and J by 0 bases, leaving 20 bases between them. The CDR3 is 17 residues long. The CDR3 loop reads CASSRRGRRDSSYEQYF. The CDR3 coding sequence is TGTGCCAGCAGTCGGAGGGGTAGGAGGGACAGCTCCTACGAGCAGTACTTC.

The count of this clonotype is one. The chain has TRBV7-9 and TRBJ2-1; perhaps TRBD1 as D (5 bases). The J call may be wrong; the DNA end is better matched by TRBJ2-7. The CDR3 extends over 16 amino acids. Germline V lookup: CDR1 SEHNR, CDR2 FQNEAQ (reference sequence). CDR3 nucleotides: TGTGCCAGCAGCTTAGCGGAAGGGGCTACCTACAATGAGCAGTACTTC. This translates into CASSLAEGATYNEQYF.

The chain combines TRBV9 with TRBJ1-6; TRBD1 matches at 7 bases. The CDR3 is made up of 16 amino acids. Trimming cost V 3 bases and J 7 bases; bases outside gene matches: 10. Germline V gives CDR1 SGDLS, CDR2 YYNGEE. The CDR3 region is CASSEQEGQPNSPLHF. The CDR3 nucleotides read TGTGCCAGCAGCGAGCAGGAGGGACAGCCGAATTCACCCCTCCACTTT.